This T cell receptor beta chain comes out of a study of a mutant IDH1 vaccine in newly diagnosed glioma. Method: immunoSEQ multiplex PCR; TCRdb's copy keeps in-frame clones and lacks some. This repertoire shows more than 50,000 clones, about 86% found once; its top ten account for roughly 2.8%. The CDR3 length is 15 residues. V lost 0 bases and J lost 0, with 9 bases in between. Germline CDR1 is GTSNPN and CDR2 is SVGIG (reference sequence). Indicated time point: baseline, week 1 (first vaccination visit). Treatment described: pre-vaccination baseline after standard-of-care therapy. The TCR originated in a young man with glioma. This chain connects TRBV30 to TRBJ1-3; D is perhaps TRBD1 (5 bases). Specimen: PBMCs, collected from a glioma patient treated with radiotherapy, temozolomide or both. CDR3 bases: TGTGCCTGGAGTGTGGGGGGACTCTCTGGAAACACCATATATTTT. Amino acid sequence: CAWSVGGLSGNTIYF.